The 31 T cell receptor beta chains listed next were all sequenced from one sample in a study of T cells in localized non-small cell lung cancer. Measured with immunoSEQ multiplex PCR; TCRdb has only the in-frame clones, and not every one. The sample lists 15,000 or so clones, more than 65% occurring once. The sequenced sample was peripheral blood, obtained before any cancer treatment. These receptors were collected from an older female donor with stage I squamous cell lung carcinoma.

The CDR3 protein is CASSGGITDTQYF. The CDR3 region has the DNA TGTGCCAGCTCAGGGGGAATCACAGATACGCAGTATTTT. The chain uses TRBV18 and TRBJ2-3; D is perhaps TRBD1 or TRBD2 (5 bases each). The ends were cut back, 5 bases at V and 2 bases at J, with 8 bases in the middle. This CDR3 spans 13 amino acids. CDR1 KGHSH and CDR2 LQKENI come from the germline V gene.

The rearrangement links TRBV7-8 to TRBJ1-1; TRBD1 matches 7 bases. V was clipped by 6 bases and J by 6 bases; unmatched bases: 7. The CDR3 sequence is 13 residues long. Per germline, CDR1 SGHVS and CDR2 FQNEAQ. The CDR3 protein is CASRLGGRAEAFF. CDR3 bases: TGTGCCAGCAGACTAGGGGGCAGGGCTGAAGCTTTCTTT.

V is TRBV5-8 and J is TRBJ2-2, with D possibly matching TRBD1 (5 bases). This CDR3 has 15 amino acids. V lost 2 bases and J 0 bases, leaving 8 bases between the germline ends. Germline assignment: CDR1 SGHTS and CDR2 YDEGEE. In DNA form, the CDR3 reads TGTGCCAGCAGCTTAGGACATACGAACACCGGGGAGCTGTTTTTT. The encoded protein is CASSLGHTNTGELFF.

The genes are TRBV14 and TRBJ2-1; TRBD1 matches 8 bases. Germline-derived CDR1 and CDR2 are SGHDN and FVKESK. The CDR3 runs 16 residues. The V and J ends lost 1 base and 1 base, in that order; junction bases with no gene match: 3. This chain's CDR3 is CASSQGTGLSYNEQFF. CDR3 DNA: TGTGCCAGCAGCCAAGGGACAGGGCTTTCCTACAATGAGCAGTTCTTC.

This clone was picked up one time. For the CDR3, the DNA is TGTGCCAGCAGCTTAGGGCAGAATCAGCCCCAGCATTTT. It yields the protein CASSLGQNQPQHF. The chain combines TRBV7-8 with TRBJ1-5; no clear D gene. The length of the CDR3 is 13 residues. The germline V and J ends were trimmed by 1 base and 4 bases, with 5 bases remaining between them. Germline-derived CDR1 and CDR2 are SGHVS and FQNEAQ.

The chain carries TRBV10-2 and TRBJ1-2, with D possibly matching TRBD1 (6 bases). Germline V gives CDR1 WSHSY, CDR2 SAAADI. The V and J ends lost 3 bases and 2 bases respectively, with 16 bases between them. The CDR3 covers 16 residues. This CDR3 is CASSELQGLGNYGYTF. In DNA, the CDR3 is TGCGCCAGCAGTGAACTACAGGGTTTGGGCAACTATGGCTACACCTTC.

This chain connects TRBV18 to TRBJ2-7, with D unresolved. The CDR3 runs 12 residues. The V gene lost 6 bases and the J gene lost 6 bases, with 12 bases spanning the gap. Germline loops: CDR1 KGHSH, CDR2 LQKENI. CDR3 in amino acids: CASSRSRTEQYF. The CDR3 DNA sequence: TGTGCCAGCTCCCGGTCTAGGACCGAGCAGTACTTC.

This CDR3 is CASSLQGTNTGELFF. The CDR3 DNA follows: TGTGCCAGCTCCTTACAGGGAACGAACACCGGGGAGCTGTTTTTT. The chain recombines TRBV5-4 with TRBJ2-2, with D perhaps matching TRBD1 (6 bases). The CDR3 sequence is 15 residues long. Trimming took off 7 bases at V and 0 bases at J, with 13 bases between the two ends. Germline CDR1 and CDR2: SGHNT and YYREEE (reference sequence).

The chain uses TRBV5-1 and TRBJ1-2; TRBD1 might be the D (6 bases). Trimming pared 3 bases from V and 4 bases from J, leaving 22 bases between. Germline V gene sequence: CDR1 SGHRS, CDR2 YFSETQ. This CDR3 comprises 17 residues. CDR3 nucleotides: TGCGCCAGCAGCTCCGGCGGGGGGCGGGGAACTACCTATGGCTACACCTTC. Translating it yields CASSSGGGRGTTYGYTF.

The chain links TRBV18 to TRBJ1-1; D is ambiguous. There are 13 residues in the CDR3. Looked up from germline, CDR1 is KGHSH and CDR2 is LQKENI. With 4 bases removed from V and 1 base from J, the gap between germline ends came to 7 bases. The CDR3 protein is CASSQAGNTEAFF. Here the CDR3 DNA reads TGTGCCAGCTCACAAGCAGGGAACACTGAAGCTTTCTTT.

CDR3 region: CASSFFLGPNEKLFF. CDR3 coding DNA: TGTGCCAGCAGCTTCTTCCTGGGACCTAATGAAAAACTGTTTTTT. The chain joins TRBV7-8 to TRBJ1-4; D is perhaps TRBD1 (5 bases). The CDR3 loop spans 15 amino acids. Germline V gene sequence: CDR1 SGHVS, CDR2 FQNEAQ. Trimming left V 3 bases short and J 3 bases short, with 11 bases between.

The V gene is TRBV7-9, the J gene TRBJ2-7; D is uncertain. The CDR3 has 14 residues. Trimming removed 1 base at V and 5 bases at J, with 12 bases between. Per germline, CDR1 SEHNR and CDR2 FQNEAQ (reference sequence). The CDR3 sequence is CASSLEVTNHEQYF. The CDR3 nucleotides are TGTGCCAGCAGCTTAGAGGTAACCAACCACGAGCAGTACTTC.

V usage is TRBV5-4 and J usage is TRBJ1-2; D not certain. The CDR3 contains 15 residues. Trimming cost V 1 base and J 5 bases, with 15 bases left between them. Germline V gene data show CDR1 as SGHNT and CDR2 as YYREEE (reference sequence). The DNA of the CDR3 is TGTGCCAGCAGCTTGTGGCAGTCAGGTTCTTATGGCTACACCTTC. It codes for CASSLWQSGSYGYTF.

The chain links TRBV5-1 to TRBJ2-1; the D gene is possibly TRBD1 (6 bases). There are 13 residues in the CDR3. Germline-derived CDR1 and CDR2 are SGHRS and YFSETQ. V lost 4 bases to trimming and J lost 6 bases, with 11 bases between them. Here the CDR3 reads CASSATGFNEQFF. In nucleotides, the CDR3 is TGCGCCAGCAGCGCCACAGGGTTCAATGAGCAGTTCTTC.

The CDR3 region is CASSPRERGTDTQYF. CDR3 in DNA: TGTGCCAGCAGCCCTAGGGAGCGCGGCACAGATACGCAGTATTTT. The chain uses TRBV9 and TRBJ2-3, with D possibly being TRBD2 (5 bases). Germline V gene sequence: CDR1 SGDLS, CDR2 YYNGEE. Trimming pared 4 bases from V and 1 base from J, leaving 13 bases between. CDR3 length: 15 residues.

The J gene is TRBJ2-7, the V gene TRBV7-9, with 10 bases matching TRBD2. This CDR3 spans 15 amino acids. V lost 6 bases, J lost 7 bases, and 12 bases stayed unmatched. Germline-derived CDR1 and CDR2 are SEHNR and FQNEAQ (reference sequence). The CDR3 bases are TGTGCCAGCAGTCCCCACGGAGCGGGGGGGCGGGAGCAGTACTTC. Protein product: CASSPHGAGGREQYF.

V gene TRBV5-1 combines with J gene TRBJ2-5; 10 nucleotides align to TRBD1. The CDR3 length is 13 residues. CDR1 and CDR2 from the germline V gene are SGHRS and YFSETQ. Unmatched junction bases numbered 3, after V lost 4 bases and J lost 6 bases. The CDR3 here is CASSMGQGKTQYF. Here the CDR3 DNA reads TGCGCCAGCAGCATGGGACAGGGGAAGACCCAGTACTTC. The whole variable domain, remainder taken from reference TRBV5-1 and TRBJ2-5, is KAGVTQTPRYLIKTRGQQVTLSCSPISGHRSVSWYQQTPGQGLQFLFEYFSETQRNKGNFPGRFSGRQFSNSRSEMNVSTLELGDSALYLCASSMGQGKTQYFGPGTRLLVL.

This chain connects TRBV7-2 to TRBJ1-1; unclear D gene. The CDR3 runs 15 residues. Germline values: CDR1 SGHTA, CDR2 FQGNSA. Between the trimmed V and J ends, which lost 7 bases and 1 base, there was a span of 16 bases. This CDR3 is CASTLKRAPNTEAFF. CDR3 in DNA: TGTGCCAGCACGCTTAAGCGGGCGCCGAACACTGAAGCTTTCTTT.

The V and J genes are TRBV27 and TRBJ1-2, with TRBD1 matching 7 bases. Germline CDR1 reads MNHEY; CDR2 reads SMNVEV (reference sequence). With V trimmed by 5 bases and J by 4 bases, 7 bases remained unmatched. This CDR3 contains 14 residues. The CDR3 DNA is TGTGCCAGCAGTCCCTGGGGACAGCCCTATGGCTACACCTTC. This gives the protein CASSPWGQPYGYTF.

The chain uses TRBV5-6 and TRBJ2-2, with no clear D. Between the trimmed V and J ends, which lost 4 bases and 0 bases, there was a span of 16 bases. The CDR3 runs 17 residues. CDR1 is SGHDT and CDR2 is YYEEEE in the germline V gene. The CDR3 protein is CASSKRLSFANTGELFF. The CDR3 coding sequence is TGTGCCAGCAGCAAAAGACTGTCATTCGCGAACACCGGGGAGCTGTTTTTT.

Only a few counts were recorded for this clone. The chain combines TRBV4-3 with TRBJ1-1; D call uncertain. The CDR3 consists of 15 residues. The germline gives CDR1 LGHNA, CDR2 YSLEER. Trimming stripped 0 bases from V and 1 base from J, with 9 bases between. DNA for the CDR3: TGCGCCAGCAGCCAAGAAGGATACGGGAACACTGAAGCTTTCTTT. Protein: CASSQEGYGNTEAFF.

This clone appeared a single time. The chain links TRBV25-1 to TRBJ2-5; D possibly uses TRBD1 or TRBD2 (5 bases each). CDR3 length: 13 residues. V lost 5 bases, J lost 5 bases, and 12 bases lay in between. Looked up from germline, CDR1 is MGHDK and CDR2 is SYGVNS. CDR3 DNA sequence: TGTGCCAGCAGTCTTCGTTGGGGGGAGACCCAGTACTTC. It specifies CASSLRWGETQYF. The full variable domain, in which reference TRBV25-1 and TRBJ2-5 provide the parts outside the CDR3, is EADIYQTPRYLVIGTGKKITLECSQTMGHDKMYWYQQDPGMELHLIHYSYGVNSTEKGDLSSESTVSRIRTEHFPLTLESARPSHTSQYLCASSLRWGETQYFGPGTRLLVL.

This clone was detected only a few times. V gene TRBV7-9 combines with J gene TRBJ1-4; no reliable D call. The germline gives CDR1 SEHNR, CDR2 FQNEAQ (reference sequence). The CDR3 consists of 15 residues. Trimming stripped 5 bases from V and 4 bases from J, with 14 bases between. The CDR3 reads CASSGRTVDNEKLFF. As DNA, the CDR3 is TGTGCCAGCAGCGGACGGACGGTCGATAATGAAAAACTGTTTTTT.

The CDR3 region has the DNA TGTGCCAGCAGCCCCGGGGGGGCCCAGTCCTATAATTCACCCCTCCACTTT. Translated, it gives CASSPGGAQSYNSPLHF. This sequence joins TRBV7-9 and TRBJ1-6; D is perhaps TRBD1 (6 bases). Deletions cut 5 bases from V and 1 base from J, with 15 bases between. Looked up from germline, CDR1 is SEHNR and CDR2 is FQNEAQ (reference sequence). The CDR3 is 17 residues long. Based on the CDR3 plus reference TRBV7-9 and TRBJ1-6, the full variable domain is DTGVSQNPRHKITKRGQNVTFRCDPISEHNRLYWYRQTLGQGPEFLTYFQNEAQLEKSRLLSDRFSAERPKGSFSTLEIQRTEQGDSAMYLCASSPGGAQSYNSPLHFGNGTRLTVT.

The chain couples TRBV2 to TRBJ2-1; 12 nucleotides match TRBD2. J gave up 0 bases and V 6 bases, and 12 bases lay outside the gene matches. The CDR3 sequence is 19 residues long. Germline V gene data show CDR1 as SNHLY and CDR2 as FYNNEI. The DNA for the CDR3 is TGTGCCAGCAGCACCTCTAGCGGGGGGGAGTGGAGCTCCTACAATGAGCAGTTCTTC. Amino acids: CASSTSSGGEWSSYNEQFF.

The rearrangement joins TRBV5-1 to TRBJ2-7; TRBD2 matches at 10 bases. The CDR3 has 15 residues. Per germline, CDR1 SGHRS and CDR2 YFSETQ. V lost 3 bases and J lost 2; bases outside the gene matches: 5. The CDR3 DNA is TGCGCCAGCAGCTCGGGACTAGCGAGACCCTACGAGCAGTACTTC. Amino acids: CASSSGLARPYEQYF.

This clone occurred a few times. The rearrangement joins TRBV5-4 to TRBJ2-1; 14 nucleotides match TRBD2. This CDR3 is 16 amino acids long. The V gene's germline CDR1 is SGHNT and CDR2 YYREEE (reference sequence). Trimming cost V 4 bases and J 8 bases; bases outside gene matches: 8. CDR3 nucleotides: TGTGCCAGCAGCCGGGGACTAGCGGGAGTTGGGGATGAGCAGTTCTTC. As protein: CASSRGLAGVGDEQFF.

The CDR3 nucleotides are TGCAGCGTCGTAACAACGAGCACAGATACGCAGTATTTT. Its translation is CSVVTTSTDTQYF. The chain has TRBV29-1 and TRBJ2-3, with no clear D. The CDR3 loop spans 13 amino acids. Germline V gives CDR1 SQVTM, CDR2 ANQGSEA. V gave up 6 bases and J gave up 0 bases, with 10 bases separating them.

The rearrangement joins TRBV7-2 to TRBJ1-1; D uncertain. The CDR3 length is 13 residues. Trimming cost V 3 bases and J 6 bases, with 11 bases left between them. Per the germline V gene, CDR1 is SGHTA and CDR2 is FQGNSA. The CDR3 spells CASSLGLRAEAFF. In nucleotides, the CDR3 is TGTGCCAGCAGCTTGGGATTGAGGGCTGAAGCTTTCTTT.

V gene TRBV7-3 combines with J gene TRBJ2-7; TRBD1 matches at 7 bases. The germline gives CDR1 SGHTA, CDR2 FQGTGA. The ends lost 5 bases at V and 4 bases at J; junction bases unmatched: 8. CDR3 length: 14 amino acids. The CDR3 is CASSPSGTVYEQYF. The CDR3 DNA follows: TGTGCCAGCAGCCCCTCCGGGACAGTTTACGAGCAGTACTTC.

The chain is built from TRBV14 and TRBJ2-7; D not certain. CDR1 SGHDN and CDR2 FVKESK come from the germline V gene. Trimming stripped 4 bases from V and 6 bases from J, with 13 bases between. The CDR3 has 13 residues. The CDR3 DNA is TGTGCCAGCAGCCCTGCCCATGGCAGCGAGCAGTACTTC. This codes for CASSPAHGSEQYF.